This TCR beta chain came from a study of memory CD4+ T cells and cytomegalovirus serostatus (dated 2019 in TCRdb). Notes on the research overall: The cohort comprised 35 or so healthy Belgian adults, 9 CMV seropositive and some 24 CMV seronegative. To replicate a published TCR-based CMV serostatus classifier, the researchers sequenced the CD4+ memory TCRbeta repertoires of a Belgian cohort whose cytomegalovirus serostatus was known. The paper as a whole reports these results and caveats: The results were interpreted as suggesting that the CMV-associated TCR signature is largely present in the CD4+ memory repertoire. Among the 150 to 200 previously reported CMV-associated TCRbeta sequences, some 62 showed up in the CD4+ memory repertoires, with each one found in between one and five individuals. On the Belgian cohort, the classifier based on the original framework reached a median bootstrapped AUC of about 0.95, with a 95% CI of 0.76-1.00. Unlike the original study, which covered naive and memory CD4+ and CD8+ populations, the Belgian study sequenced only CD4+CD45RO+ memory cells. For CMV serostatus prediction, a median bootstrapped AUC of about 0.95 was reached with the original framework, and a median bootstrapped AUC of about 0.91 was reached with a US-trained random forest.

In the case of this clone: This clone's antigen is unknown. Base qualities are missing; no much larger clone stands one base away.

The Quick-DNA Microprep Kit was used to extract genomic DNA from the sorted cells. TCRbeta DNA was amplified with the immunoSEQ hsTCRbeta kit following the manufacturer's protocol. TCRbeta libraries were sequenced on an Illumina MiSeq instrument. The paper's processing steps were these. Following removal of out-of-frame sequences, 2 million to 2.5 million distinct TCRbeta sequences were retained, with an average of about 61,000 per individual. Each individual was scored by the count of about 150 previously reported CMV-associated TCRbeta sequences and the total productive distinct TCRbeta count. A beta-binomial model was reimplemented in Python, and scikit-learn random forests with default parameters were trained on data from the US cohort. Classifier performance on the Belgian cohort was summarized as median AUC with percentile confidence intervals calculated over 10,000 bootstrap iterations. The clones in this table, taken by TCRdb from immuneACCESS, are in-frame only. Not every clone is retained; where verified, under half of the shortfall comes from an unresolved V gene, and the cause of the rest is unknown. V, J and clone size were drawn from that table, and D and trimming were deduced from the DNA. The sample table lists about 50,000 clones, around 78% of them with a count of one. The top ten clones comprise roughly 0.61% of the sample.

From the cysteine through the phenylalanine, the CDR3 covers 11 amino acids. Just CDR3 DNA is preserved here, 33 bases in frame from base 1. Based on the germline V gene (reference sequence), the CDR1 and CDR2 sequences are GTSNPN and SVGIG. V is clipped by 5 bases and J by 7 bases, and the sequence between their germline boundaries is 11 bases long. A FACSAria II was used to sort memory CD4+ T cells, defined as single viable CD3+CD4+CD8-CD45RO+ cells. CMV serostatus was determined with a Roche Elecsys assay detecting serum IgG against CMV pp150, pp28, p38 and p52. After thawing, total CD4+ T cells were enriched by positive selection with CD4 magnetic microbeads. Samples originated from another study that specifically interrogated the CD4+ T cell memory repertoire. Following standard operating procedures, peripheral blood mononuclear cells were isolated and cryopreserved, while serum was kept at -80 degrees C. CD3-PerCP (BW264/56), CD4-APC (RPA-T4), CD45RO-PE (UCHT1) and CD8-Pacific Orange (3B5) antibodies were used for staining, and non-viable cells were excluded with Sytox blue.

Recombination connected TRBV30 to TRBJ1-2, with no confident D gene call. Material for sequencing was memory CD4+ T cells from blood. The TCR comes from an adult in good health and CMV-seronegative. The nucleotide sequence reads TGTGCCTGGTTCAGAGTTCCTGGCTACACCTTC. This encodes CAWFRVPGYTF.